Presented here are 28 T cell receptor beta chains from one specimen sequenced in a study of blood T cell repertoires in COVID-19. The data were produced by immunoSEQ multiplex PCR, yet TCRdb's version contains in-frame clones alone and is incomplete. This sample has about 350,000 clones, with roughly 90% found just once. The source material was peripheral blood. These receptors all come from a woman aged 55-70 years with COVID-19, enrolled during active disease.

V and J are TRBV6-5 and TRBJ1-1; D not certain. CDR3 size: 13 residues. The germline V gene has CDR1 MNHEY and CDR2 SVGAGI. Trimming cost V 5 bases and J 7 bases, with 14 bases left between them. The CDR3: CASSRPQSYEAFF. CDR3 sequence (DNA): TGTGCCAGCAGTAGACCACAGAGTTATGAAGCTTTCTTT.

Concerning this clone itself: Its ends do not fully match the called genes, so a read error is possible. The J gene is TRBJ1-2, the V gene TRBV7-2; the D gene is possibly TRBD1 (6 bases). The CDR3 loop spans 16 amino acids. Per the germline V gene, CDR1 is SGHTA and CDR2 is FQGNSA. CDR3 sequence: CASSIAGAGVPYGYTF. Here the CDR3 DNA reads TGTGCCAGCAGCATAGCGGGGGCAGGGGTTCCCTATGGCTACACCTTC.

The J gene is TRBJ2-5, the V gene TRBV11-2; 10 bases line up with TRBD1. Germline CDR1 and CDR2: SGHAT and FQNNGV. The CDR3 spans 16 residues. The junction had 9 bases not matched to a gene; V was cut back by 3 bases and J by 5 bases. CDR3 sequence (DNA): TGTGCCAGCAGCTTCTCAGGACAGGGGGGGAAGGAGACCCAGTACTTC. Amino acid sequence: CASSFSGQGGKETQYF.

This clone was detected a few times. The CDR3: CASSLTGPRDEQYF. The CDR3 nucleotides are TGTGCCAGCAGCTTAACAGGGCCTCGGGACGAGCAGTACTTC. This chain links TRBV5-6 with TRBJ2-7; a weak D match, TRBD1 (6 bases). V was cut by 2 bases and J by 5 bases, with 14 bases left in between. Germline V gene lookup returns CDR1 SGHDT and CDR2 YYEEEE. The CDR3 covers 14 residues.

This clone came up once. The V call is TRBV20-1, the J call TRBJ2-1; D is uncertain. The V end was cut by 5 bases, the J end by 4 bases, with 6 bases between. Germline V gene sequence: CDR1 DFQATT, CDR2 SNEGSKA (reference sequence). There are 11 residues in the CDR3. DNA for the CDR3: TGCAGTGCTCCACAGTACAATGAGCAGTTCTTC. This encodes CSAPQYNEQFF.

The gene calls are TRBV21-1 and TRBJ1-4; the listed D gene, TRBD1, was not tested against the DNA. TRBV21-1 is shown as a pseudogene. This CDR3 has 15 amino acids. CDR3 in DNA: TGTGCCAGCAGCAAAAAGGGACAGGGGAATGAAAAACTGTTTTTT. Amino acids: CASSKKGQGNEKLFF.

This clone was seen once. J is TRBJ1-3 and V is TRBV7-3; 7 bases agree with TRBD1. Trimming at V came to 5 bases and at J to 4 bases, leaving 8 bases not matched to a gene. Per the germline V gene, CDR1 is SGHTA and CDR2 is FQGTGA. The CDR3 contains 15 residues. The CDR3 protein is CASSRNQGGGNTIYF. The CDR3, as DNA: TGTGCCAGCAGCCGGAACCAGGGGGGAGGAAACACCATATATTTT.

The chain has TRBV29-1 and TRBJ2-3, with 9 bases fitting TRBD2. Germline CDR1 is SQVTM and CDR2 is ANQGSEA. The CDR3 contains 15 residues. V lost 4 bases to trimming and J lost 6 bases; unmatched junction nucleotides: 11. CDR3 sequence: CSVVGPAAGGDTQYF. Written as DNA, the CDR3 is TGCAGCGTTGTAGGACCAGCGGCGGGGGGGGATACGCAGTATTTT.

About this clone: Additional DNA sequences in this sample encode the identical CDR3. CDR3 sequence (DNA): TGTGCCAGTAGGACAGGGTCCTCCTATAATTCACCCCTCCACTTT. Its protein product is CASRTGSSYNSPLHF. V is TRBV19 and J is TRBJ1-6, with 7 bases aligning to TRBD1. There are 15 residues in the CDR3. V lost 6 bases, J lost 0 bases, and 2 bases stayed unmatched. Germline lookup yields CDR1 LNHDA and CDR2 SQIVND (reference sequence).

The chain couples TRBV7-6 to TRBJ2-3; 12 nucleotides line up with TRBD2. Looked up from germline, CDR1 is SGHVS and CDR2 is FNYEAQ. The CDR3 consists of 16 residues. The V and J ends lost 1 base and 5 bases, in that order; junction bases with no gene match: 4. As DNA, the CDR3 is TGTGCCAGCAGCTTAGGGCTAGCGGGGGGGCAAGATACGCAGTATTTT. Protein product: CASSLGLAGGQDTQYF.

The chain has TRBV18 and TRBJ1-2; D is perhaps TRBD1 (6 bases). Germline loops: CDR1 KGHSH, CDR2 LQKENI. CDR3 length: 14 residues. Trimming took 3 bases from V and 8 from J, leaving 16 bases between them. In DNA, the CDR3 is TGTGCCAGCTCACCGGCCCGGGACATCTGGGGCTACACCTTC. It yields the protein CASSPARDIWGYTF.

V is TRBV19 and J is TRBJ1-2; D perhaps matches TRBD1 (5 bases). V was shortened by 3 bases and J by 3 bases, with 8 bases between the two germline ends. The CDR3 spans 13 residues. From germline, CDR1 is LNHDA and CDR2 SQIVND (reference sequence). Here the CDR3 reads CASSIAGHYGYTF. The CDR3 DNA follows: TGTGCCAGTAGTATCGCGGGACACTATGGCTACACCTTC.

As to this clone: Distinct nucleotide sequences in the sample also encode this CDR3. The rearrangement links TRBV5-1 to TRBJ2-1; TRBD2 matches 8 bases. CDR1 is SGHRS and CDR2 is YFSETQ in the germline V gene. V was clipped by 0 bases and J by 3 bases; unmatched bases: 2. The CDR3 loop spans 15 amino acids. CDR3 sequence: CASSLASGGYNEQFF. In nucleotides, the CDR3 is TGCGCCAGCAGCTTGGCGAGCGGGGGCTACAATGAGCAGTTCTTC.

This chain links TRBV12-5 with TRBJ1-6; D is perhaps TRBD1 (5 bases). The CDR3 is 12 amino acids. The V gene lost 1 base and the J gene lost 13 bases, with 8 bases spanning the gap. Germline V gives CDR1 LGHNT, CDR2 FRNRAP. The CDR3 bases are TGTGCTAGTGGTTTGGCCCCAGGGCCCCTCCACTTT. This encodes CASGLAPGPLHF.

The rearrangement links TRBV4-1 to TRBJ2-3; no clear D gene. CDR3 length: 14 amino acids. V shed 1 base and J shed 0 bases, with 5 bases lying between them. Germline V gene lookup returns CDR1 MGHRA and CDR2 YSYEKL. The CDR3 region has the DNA TGCGCCAGCAGCCAAGCGGTAAGCACAGATACGCAGTATTTT. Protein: CASSQAVSTDTQYF.

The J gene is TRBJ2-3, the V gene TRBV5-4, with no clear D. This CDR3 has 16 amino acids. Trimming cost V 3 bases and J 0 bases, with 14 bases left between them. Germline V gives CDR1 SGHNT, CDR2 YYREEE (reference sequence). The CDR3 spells CASSSNGFASTDTQYF. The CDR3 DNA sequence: TGTGCCAGCAGCTCAAACGGGTTCGCGAGCACAGATACGCAGTATTTT.

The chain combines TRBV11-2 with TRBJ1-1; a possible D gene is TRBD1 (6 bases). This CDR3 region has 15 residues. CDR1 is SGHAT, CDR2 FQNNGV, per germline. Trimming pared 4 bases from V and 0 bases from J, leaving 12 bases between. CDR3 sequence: CASSYSQGLNTEAFF. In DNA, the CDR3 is TGTGCCAGCAGCTATTCGCAGGGGTTGAACACTGAAGCTTTCTTT.

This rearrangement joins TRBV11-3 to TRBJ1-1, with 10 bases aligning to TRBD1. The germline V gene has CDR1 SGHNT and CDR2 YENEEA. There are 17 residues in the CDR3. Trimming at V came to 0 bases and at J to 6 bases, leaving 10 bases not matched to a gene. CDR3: CASSLDTPGQGVAEAFF. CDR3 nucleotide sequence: TGTGCCAGCAGCTTAGATACCCCCGGACAGGGGGTGGCTGAAGCTTTCTTT.

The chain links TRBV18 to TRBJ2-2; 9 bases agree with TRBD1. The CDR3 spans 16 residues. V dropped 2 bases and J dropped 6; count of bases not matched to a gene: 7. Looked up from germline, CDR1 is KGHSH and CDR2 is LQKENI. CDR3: CASSPSGQGMAGELFF. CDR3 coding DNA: TGTGCCAGCTCACCATCGGGACAGGGCATGGCCGGGGAGCTGTTTTTT.

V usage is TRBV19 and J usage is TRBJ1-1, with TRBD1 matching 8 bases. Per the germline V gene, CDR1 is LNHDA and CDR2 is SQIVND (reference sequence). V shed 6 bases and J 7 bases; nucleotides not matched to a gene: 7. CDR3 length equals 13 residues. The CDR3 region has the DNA TGTGCCAGTAGGGCAGGGACAGGACTTGAAGCTTTCTTT. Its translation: CASRAGTGLEAFF.

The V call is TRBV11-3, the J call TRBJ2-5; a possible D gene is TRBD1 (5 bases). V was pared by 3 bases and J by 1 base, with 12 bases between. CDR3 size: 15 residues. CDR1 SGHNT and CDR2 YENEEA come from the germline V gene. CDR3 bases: TGTGCCAGCAGCTTGGGCAGTGGGGCCCAAGAGACCCAGTACTTC. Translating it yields CASSLGSGAQETQYF.

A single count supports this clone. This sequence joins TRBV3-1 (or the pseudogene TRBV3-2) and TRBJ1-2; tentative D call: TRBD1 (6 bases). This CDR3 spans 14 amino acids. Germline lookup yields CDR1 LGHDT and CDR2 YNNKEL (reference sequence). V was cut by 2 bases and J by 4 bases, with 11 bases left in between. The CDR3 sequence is CASSQRGAGYGYTF. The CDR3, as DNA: TGTGCCAGCAGCCAACGGGGGGCCGGCTATGGCTACACCTTC.

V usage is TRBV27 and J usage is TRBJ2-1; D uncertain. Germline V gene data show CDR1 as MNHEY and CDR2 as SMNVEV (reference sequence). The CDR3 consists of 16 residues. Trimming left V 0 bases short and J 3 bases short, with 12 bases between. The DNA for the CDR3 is TGTGCCAGCAGTTTATCGGCGGTCTTACTCTACAATGAGCAGTTCTTC. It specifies CASSLSAVLLYNEQFF.

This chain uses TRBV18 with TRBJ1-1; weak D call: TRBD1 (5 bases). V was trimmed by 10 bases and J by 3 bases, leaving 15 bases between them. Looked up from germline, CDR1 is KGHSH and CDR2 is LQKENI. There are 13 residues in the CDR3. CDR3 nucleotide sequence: TGTGCCACCTCTGACAGCGCGGACACTGAAGCTTTCTTT. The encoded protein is CATSDSADTEAFF. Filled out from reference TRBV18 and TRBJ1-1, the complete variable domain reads NAGVMQNPRHLVRRRGQEARLRCSPMKGHSHVYWYRQLPEEGLKFMVYLQKENIIDESGMPKERFSAEFPKEGPSILRIQQVVRGDSAAYFCATSDSADTEAFFGQGTRLTVV.

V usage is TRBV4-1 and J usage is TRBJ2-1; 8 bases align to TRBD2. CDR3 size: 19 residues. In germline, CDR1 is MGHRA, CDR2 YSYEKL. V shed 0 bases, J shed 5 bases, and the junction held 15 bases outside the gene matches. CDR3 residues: CASSQDHASGPADNNEQFF. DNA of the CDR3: TGCGCCAGCAGCCAAGATCATGCTAGCGGGCCCGCGGATAACAATGAGCAGTTCTTC.

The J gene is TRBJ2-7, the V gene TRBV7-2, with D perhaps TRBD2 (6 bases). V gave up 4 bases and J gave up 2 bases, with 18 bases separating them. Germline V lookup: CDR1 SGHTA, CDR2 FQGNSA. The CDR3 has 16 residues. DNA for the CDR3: TGTGCCAGCAGCTCCCTCTGGCTAGCGACCCCCTACGAGCAGTACTTC. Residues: CASSSLWLATPYEQYF.

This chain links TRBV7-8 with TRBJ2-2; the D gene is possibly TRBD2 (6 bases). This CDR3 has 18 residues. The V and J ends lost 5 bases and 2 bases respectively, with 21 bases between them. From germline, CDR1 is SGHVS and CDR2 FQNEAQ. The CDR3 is CASSHTLAVSINTGELFF. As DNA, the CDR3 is TGTGCCAGCAGCCATACTTTAGCGGTCTCAATAAACACCGGGGAGCTGTTTTTT.

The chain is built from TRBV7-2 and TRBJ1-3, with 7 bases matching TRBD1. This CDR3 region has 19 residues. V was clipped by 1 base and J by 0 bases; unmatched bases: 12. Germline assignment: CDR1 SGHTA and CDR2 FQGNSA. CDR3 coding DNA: TGTGCCAGCAGCTTAGTAATAGGCGACAGGGCGCTCTCTGGAAACACCATATATTTT. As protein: CASSLVIGDRALSGNTIYF.